This TCR beta chain was captured in a study of control samples from healthy donors and cancer patients. Clones were read by immunoSEQ multiplex PCR, and TCRdb kept only the in-frame ones, dropping some. The sample has about 170,000 clones; around 95% are singletons. The CDR3 loop spans 13 amino acids. In germline, CDR1 is SQVTM, CDR2 ANQGSEA. The V gene lost 3 bases and the J gene lost 12 bases, with 20 bases spanning the gap. This TCR was recovered from a woman in her fifties or sixties in good health. This rearrangement joins TRBV29-1 to TRBJ1-1, with D hard to call. Input material: blood. CDR3 sequence (DNA): TGCAGCGTTGACTCCCGCCTAACTATGCTATCTTTCTTT. Amino acid sequence: CSVDSRLTMLSFF.